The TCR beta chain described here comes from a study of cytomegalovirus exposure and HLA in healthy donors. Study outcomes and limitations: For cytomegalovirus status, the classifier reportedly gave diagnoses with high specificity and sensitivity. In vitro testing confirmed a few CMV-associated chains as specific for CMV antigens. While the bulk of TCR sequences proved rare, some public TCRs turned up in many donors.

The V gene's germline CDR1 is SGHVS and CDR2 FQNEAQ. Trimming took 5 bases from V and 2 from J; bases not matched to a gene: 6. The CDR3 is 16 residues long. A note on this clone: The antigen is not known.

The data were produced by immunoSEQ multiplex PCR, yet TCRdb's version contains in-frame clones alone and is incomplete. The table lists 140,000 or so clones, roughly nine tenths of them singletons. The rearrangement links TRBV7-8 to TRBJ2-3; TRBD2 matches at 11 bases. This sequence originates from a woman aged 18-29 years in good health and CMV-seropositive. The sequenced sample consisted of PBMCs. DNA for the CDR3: TGTGCCAGCAGCCCCCGACTAGCGGGGAACACAGATACGCAGTATTTT. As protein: CASSPRLAGNTDTQYF.